The entry below describes one TCR beta chain. The antigen is undetermined. These data originate in a study of T cell responses to AZD1222 COVID-19 vaccine. Broader study findings: As reported, nearly half of all spike-specific TCRs target variant regions that are unmutated. Only a handful of AZD1222 recipients were seropositive at baseline.

The germline gives CDR1 SGHTA, CDR2 FQGNSA. CDR3 size: 13 residues. V lost 5 bases, J lost 9 bases, and 11 bases lay in between. Using immunoSEQ multiplex PCR, the repertoire was profiled, and TCRdb retains in-frame clones only, with some absent. This table holds about 56,000 clones, 75% to 90% found once. The material sequenced was peripheral blood, taken on day 0 of AZD1222 vaccination. The sequence was collected from an adult in good health. This sequence joins TRBV7-2 and TRBJ1-6; weak D call: TRBD1 (5 bases). The DNA for the CDR3 is TGTGCCAGCAGCCGCGACAGTCGTTCACCCCTCCACTTT. Protein sequence: CASSRDSRSPLHF.